The rows below give T cell receptor beta chains drawn from one sample of a study of cytomegalovirus exposure and HLA in healthy donors. TCRdb keeps only in-frame clones here, not all; method: immunoSEQ multiplex PCR. The sample lists fewer than 150,000 clones, roughly 78% occurring once. Material for sequencing was PBMCs. Source of these receptors: a man between 25 and 39 years old in good health. Each CDR3 is given with its conserved first and last residue. Each record gives: clone size, J gene, D gene, V gene, CDR3 DNA, CDR3 protein. The D gene is left open where the match is weak. Size is omitted from some rows. Given values are once, few, many or a class for expanded clones.

size: -; J: TRBJ2-1; D: TRBD1; V: TRBV6-1; DNA: TGTGCCAGCAGCTGGGACAGGGGTTCCTACAATGAGCAGTTCTTC; CDR3: CASSWDRGSYNEQFF
size: -; J: TRBJ2-1; D: TRBD2; V: TRBV6-5; DNA: TGTGCCAGCAGTTACTCGGTGATAGCGGGATACAATGAGCAGTTCTTC; CDR3: CASSYSVIAGYNEQFF
size: -; J: TRBJ2-2; D: TRBD2; V: TRBV2; DNA: TGTGCCAGCCAGCGGGGGGCTGGTCCCGGGGAGCTGTTTTTT; CDR3: CASQRGAGPGELFF
size: -; J: TRBJ2-7; D: TRBD2; V: TRBV11-2; DNA: TGTGCCAGCAGCTTAGATGGCGGGAGGACAAACGAGCAGTACTTC; CDR3: CASSLDGGRTNEQYF
size: -; J: TRBJ2-1; D: TRBD2; V: TRBV4-1; DNA: TGCGCCAGCAGCCAACGACTAGCGGGAGTGGATGAGCAGTTCTTC; CDR3: CASSQRLAGVDEQFF
size: -; J: TRBJ2-7; D: -; V: TRBV4-1; DNA: TGCGCCAGCAGCCAAGGACATGGGGGCAGATCCTACGAGCAGTACTTC; CDR3: CASSQGHGGRSYEQYF
size: -; J: TRBJ2-1; D: TRBD2; V: TRBV7-7; DNA: TGTGCTAGCAGCTTAAACGTGTTAGCGGGGGATGAGCAGTTCTTC; CDR3: CASSLNVLAGDEQFF
size: few; J: TRBJ1-5; D: TRBD1; V: TRBV7-9; DNA: TGTTCCAGCAGCTGGACAGGGGAGGGAAAGCCCCAGCATTTT; CDR3: CSSSWTGEGKPQHF
size: -; J: TRBJ2-3; D: TRBD2; V: TRBV9; DNA: TGTGCCAGCAGCCCCCGGTGGCGGGAGTTAACAGATACGCAGTATTTT; CDR3: CASSPRWRELTDTQYF
size: -; J: TRBJ2-2; D: -; V: TRBV29-1; DNA: TGCAGCGTTAAATGGGCCCCACTCACCGGGGAGCTGTTTTTT; CDR3: CSVKWAPLTGELFF
size: -; J: TRBJ1-1; D: -; V: TRBV25-1; DNA: TGTGCCAGCAGTACACCGAACACTGAAGCTTTCTTT; CDR3: CASSTPNTEAFF
size: -; J: TRBJ1-2; D: -; V: TRBV18; DNA: TGTGCCAGCTCACCAATGACAGGAGACTTCTATGGCTACACCTTC; CDR3: CASSPMTGDFYGYTF
size: -; J: TRBJ1-2; D: TRBD1; V: TRBV18; DNA: TGTGCCAGCTCTCCAGGACAGGGCCGCTATGGCTACACCTTC; CDR3: CASSPGQGRYGYTF
size: -; J: TRBJ2-7; D: TRBD1; V: TRBV7-6; DNA: TGTGCCAGCAGCTTAGAACCGGGACAGGCCTCCTACGAGCAGTACTTC; CDR3: CASSLEPGQASYEQYF
size: -; J: TRBJ1-1; D: -; V: TRBV5-1; DNA: TGCGCCAGCAGCTTAGAGGGATCTGGGGCTTTCTTT; CDR3: CASSLEGSGAFF
size: -; J: TRBJ2-7; D: -; V: TRBV7-6; DNA: TGTGCCAGCAGCACCGGGAACTACGAGCAGTACTTC; CDR3: CASSTGNYEQYF
size: -; J: TRBJ1-4; D: TRBD1; V: TRBV7-9; DNA: TGTGCCAGCAGCTACGGACAGGGACTTTTTGAAAAACTGTTTTTT; CDR3: CASSYGQGLFEKLFF
size: -; J: TRBJ2-2; D: -; V: TRBV7-8; DNA: TGTGCCAGCAGCTCCCGGGGGAAGAACACCGGGGAGCTGTTTTTT; CDR3: CASSSRGKNTGELFF
size: -; J: TRBJ2-1; D: TRBD2; V: TRBV18; DNA: TGTGCCAGCTCACTCGGGACTAGCGGGAGGGCTCAGAGCCGGCAGTTCTTC; CDR3: CASSLGTSGRAQSRQFF
size: -; J: TRBJ1-2; D: TRBD1; V: TRBV9; DNA: TGTGCCAGCAGCTCGGGACAGGGGAACTATGGCTACACCTTC; CDR3: CASSSGQGNYGYTF
size: -; J: TRBJ1-4; D: TRBD1; V: TRBV2; DNA: TGTGCCAGCAAACGACAGGGGGGGCCTATCGAAAAACTGTTTTTT; CDR3: CASKRQGGPIEKLFF
size: -; J: TRBJ2-1; D: -; V: TRBV25-1; DNA: TGTGCCAGCAGTGGCTCAGTATATGAGCAGTTCTTC; CDR3: CASSGSVYEQFF
size: -; J: TRBJ2-7; D: TRBD2; V: TRBV28; DNA: TGTGCCAGCAGTGGGGCAGGGTCGGGAGGGACCTACGAGCAGTACTTC; CDR3: CASSGAGSGGTYEQYF
size: few; J: TRBJ1-1; D: TRBD1; V: TRBV28; DNA: TGTGCCAGCAGTTTCTCGGGACAGGGGAGAGGGACTGAAGCTTTCTTT; CDR3: CASSFSGQGRGTEAFF
size: -; J: TRBJ1-1; D: -; V: TRBV7-9; DNA: TGTGCCAGCAGTCCTCGCGGGGACACTGAAGCTTTCTTT; CDR3: CASSPRGDTEAFF
size: -; J: TRBJ1-4; D: -; V: TRBV6-5; DNA: TGTGCCAGCAGATCCACGCCAGGTGCTAATGAAAAACTGTTTTTT; CDR3: CASRSTPGANEKLFF
size: -; J: TRBJ2-3; D: TRBD2; V: TRBV28; DNA: TGTGCCAGCTTCGTCGGGCTTCCGGGACTAGCGGGAGGAGGGTCAGATACGCAGTATTTT; CDR3: CASFVGLPGLAGGGSDTQYF
size: -; J: TRBJ2-2; D: TRBD1; V: TRBV2; DNA: TGTGCCAGCACAAGACAGGGGATCACCGGGGAGCTGTTTTTT; CDR3: CASTRQGITGELFF
size: -; J: TRBJ2-5; D: -; V: TRBV9; DNA: TGTGCCAGCAGCGTGCCGGGTGAGGAGACCCAGTACTTC; CDR3: CASSVPGEETQYF
size: few; J: TRBJ2-2; D: -; V: TRBV29-1; DNA: TGCAGCGTTTACTCCGGGACACCTAACACCGGGGAGCTGTTTTTT; CDR3: CSVYSGTPNTGELFF
size: few; J: TRBJ2-1; D: -; V: TRBV27; DNA: TGTGCCAGCGGTACTTCCGACAATGAGCAGTTCTTC; CDR3: CASGTSDNEQFF
size: -; J: TRBJ2-2; D: TRBD1; V: TRBV7-2; DNA: TGTGCCAGCAGCTCCGGACAGGCGTACACCGGGGAGCTGTTTTTT; CDR3: CASSSGQAYTGELFF
size: -; J: TRBJ1-1; D: -; V: TRBV30; DNA: TGTGCCTGGAGGCGAGTTGGGGGCAACACTGAAGCTTTCTTT; CDR3: CAWRRVGGNTEAFF
size: -; J: TRBJ2-3; D: -; V: TRBV5-4; DNA: TGTGCCAGCAGCCGGAGGTTCCAGGATACGCAGTATTTT; CDR3: CASSRRFQDTQYF
size: few; J: TRBJ2-5; D: TRBD1; V: TRBV28; DNA: TGTGCCAGCAGAGGACAGGCGCGGACCCAGTACTTC; CDR3: CASRGQARTQYF
size: -; J: TRBJ2-7; D: TRBD1; V: TRBV23-1; DNA: TGCGCCAGCAGTTACCCTTACCGGGACAGGGAACAGTACTTC; CDR3: CASSYPYRDREQYF
size: -; J: TRBJ2-7; D: TRBD2; V: TRBV4-1; DNA: TGCGCCAGCAGCCAAGGGCGGACTAGCGGGAGAGTCGAGCAGTACTTC; CDR3: CASSQGRTSGRVEQYF
size: -; J: TRBJ2-6; D: TRBD1; V: TRBV30; DNA: TGTGCCTGGGGACAGGGGGTGGGGGCCAACGTCCTGACTTTC; CDR3: CAWGQGVGANVLTF
size: -; J: TRBJ2-2; D: -; V: TRBV30; DNA: TGTGCCTGGAGCGGGAGAAACACCGGGGAGCTGTTTTTT; CDR3: CAWSGRNTGELFF
size: -; J: TRBJ2-1; D: -; V: TRBV25-1; DNA: TGTGCCAGCAGCGGGAGCTCCTACAATGAGCAGTTCTTC; CDR3: CASSGSSYNEQFF
size: -; J: TRBJ1-2; D: TRBD1; V: TRBV9; DNA: TGTGCCAGCAGCGTAGTAGACAGGGCCAACTATGGCTACACCTTC; CDR3: CASSVVDRANYGYTF
size: -; J: TRBJ2-7; D: TRBD1; V: TRBV10-3; DNA: TGTGCCATCAGTTCCCCGGGGGACAGGGGTAACTACGAGCAGTACTTC; CDR3: CAISSPGDRGNYEQYF
size: -; J: TRBJ2-7; D: TRBD2; V: TRBV19; DNA: TGTGCCAGTTCGGGAGGGTTTTACGAGCAGTACTTC; CDR3: CASSGGFYEQYF
size: once; J: TRBJ2-2; D: TRBD2; V: TRBV27; DNA: TGTGCCAGCAGTCAGACCTTAGGACTAGCGGGAGGAACCGGGGAGCTGTTTTTT; CDR3: CASSQTLGLAGGTGELFF
size: -; J: TRBJ2-5; D: -; V: TRBV10-1; DNA: TGCGCCAGCAGTGAAGGGCAGCAGGGTGAGACCCAGTACTTC; CDR3: CASSEGQQGETQYF
size: -; J: TRBJ2-7; D: TRBD1; V: TRBV11-1; DNA: TGTGCCAGCAGCTTCCCGGGACAGCATTACGAGCAGTACTTC; CDR3: CASSFPGQHYEQYF
size: -; J: TRBJ2-5; D: -; V: TRBV7-2; DNA: TGTGCCAGCAGCCCCTACTCCAGGGGGGCCCCCCAAGAGACCCAGTACTTC; CDR3: CASSPYSRGAPQETQYF
size: once; J: TRBJ1-5; D: TRBD1; V: TRBV19; DNA: TGTGCCAGTAGTAGTTACAGGGGGAGCAATCAGCCCCAGCATTTT; CDR3: CASSSYRGSNQPQHF
size: -; J: TRBJ2-7; D: TRBD2; V: TRBV18; DNA: TGTGCCAGCTCACTCCTACTAGCGGGAGGGCGTACGCAGTACTTC; CDR3: CASSLLLAGGRTQYF
size: -; J: TRBJ2-3; D: -; V: TRBV18; DNA: TGTGCCAGCTCACCACCGGGAATGCGGGAAGGCACAGATACGCAGTATTTT; CDR3: CASSPPGMREGTDTQYF
size: -; J: TRBJ2-7; D: -; V: TRBV29-1; DNA: TGCAGCGTTGTTGGGAGCTACGAGCAGTACTTC; CDR3: CSVVGSYEQYF
size: -; J: TRBJ2-7; D: TRBD2; V: TRBV7-6; DNA: TGCGCCAGCAGCCTGGGACTAGCGGGTTCCTACGAGCAGTACTTC; CDR3: CASSLGLAGSYEQYF
size: -; J: TRBJ1-2; D: TRBD1; V: TRBV4-1; DNA: TGCGCCAGCAGCCTGTCTACAGGGGACGGCTACACCTTC; CDR3: CASSLSTGDGYTF
size: few; J: TRBJ1-2; D: TRBD1; V: TRBV29-1; DNA: TGCAGCGTTGAACCCCAGACAGGGGTTTACAGCTACACCTTC; CDR3: CSVEPQTGVYSYTF
size: -; J: TRBJ1-3; D: TRBD1; V: TRBV4-1; DNA: TGCGCCAGCAGCCAAGATGACGTTCAGGGGGCGCGTGGAAACACCATATATTTT; CDR3: CASSQDDVQGARGNTIYF
size: few; J: TRBJ1-4; D: -; V: TRBV7-8; DNA: TGTGCCAGCAGCCCTACGGGAGGAACTAATGAAAAACTGTTTTTT; CDR3: CASSPTGGTNEKLFF